The 7 T cell receptor beta chains below all came from one sample that was sequenced in a study of cytomegalovirus exposure and HLA in healthy donors. PCR employed 60 Vbeta and 13 Jbeta primers. TCRdb's copy holds only in-frame clones and misses some; the assay was immunoSEQ multiplex PCR. Here the sample spans a few hundred thousand clones, 70% to 90% being singletons. The sequenced sample consisted of PBMCs. The receptors shown here come from a man aged 30-40 years in good health and CMV-seronegative.

The rearrangement joins TRBV19 to TRBJ1-2; perhaps TRBD1 as D (5 bases). The CDR3 is 13 residues long. V was cut by 8 bases and J by 4 bases, with 14 bases left in between. Germline V gives CDR1 LNHDA, CDR2 SQIVND (reference sequence). CDR3 DNA sequence: TGTGCCAGTGCAGGGTTTACGAGCTATGGCTACACCTTC. It yields the protein CASAGFTSYGYTF.

This chain links TRBV7-6 with TRBJ2-7; D is uncertain. Germline assignment: CDR1 SGHVS and CDR2 FNYEAQ. V lost 1 base to trimming and J lost 2 bases, with 6 bases between them. CDR3 length: 13 amino acids. The DNA of the CDR3 is TGTGCCAGCAGCTTAGGGCGGACCTACGAGCAGTACTTC. Protein product: CASSLGRTYEQYF.

The genes are TRBV7-6 and TRBJ1-1, with 9 positions matching TRBD1. Per the germline V gene, CDR1 is SGHVS and CDR2 is FNYEAQ. The CDR3 contains 18 residues. Germline trimming cut 1 base from V and 1 base from J; bases unmatched to any gene: 10. The CDR3 region is CASSLGSGTGLGNTEAFF. The DNA for the CDR3 is TGTGCCAGCAGCTTAGGGTCGGGGACAGGGTTGGGGAACACTGAAGCTTTCTTT.

CDR3 in DNA: TGTGCCAGCAGTCGGACAGGGGGCAGTTCACCCCTCCACTTT. It encodes CASSRTGGSSPLHF. The V gene is TRBV6-5, the J gene TRBJ1-6; TRBD1 matches at 11 bases. From germline, CDR1 is MNHEY and CDR2 SVGAGI. The ends lost 5 bases at V and 9 bases at J; junction bases unmatched: 3. CDR3 length: 14 amino acids.

This clone was seen a single time. V usage is TRBV2 and J usage is TRBJ2-1; TRBD2 agrees at 9 bases. The CDR3 spans 16 residues. The V and J ends lost 3 bases and 2 bases, in that order; junction bases with no gene match: 5. Germline loops: CDR1 SNHLY, CDR2 FYNNEI. This CDR3 is CASSDPTSGTYNEQFF. Written as DNA, the CDR3 is TGTGCCAGCAGTGATCCGACTAGCGGTACCTACAATGAGCAGTTCTTC.

This clone has just a few counts. The rearrangement uses TRBV28 and TRBJ1-2; 8 bases are shared with TRBD1. Germline loops: CDR1 MDHEN, CDR2 SYDVKM. With 3 bases clipped from V and 8 bases from J, the junction kept 11 bases outside the gene matches. This CDR3 is built from 15 residues. CDR3 coding DNA: TGTGCCAGCAGTTTTAGCAGCTCAGGGGGCCGGGGCTACACCTTC. As protein: CASSFSSSGGRGYTF.

This rearrangement joins TRBV7-9 to TRBJ2-3; D may be TRBD1 (6 bases). Per the germline V gene, CDR1 is SEHNR and CDR2 is FQNEAQ (reference sequence). The CDR3 has 14 residues. Trimming pared 5 bases from V and 3 bases from J, leaving 12 bases between. CDR3 sequence reads: CASSPRTVTDTQYF. CDR3 nucleotides: TGTGCCAGCAGCCCCCGGACAGTGACAGATACGCAGTATTTT.